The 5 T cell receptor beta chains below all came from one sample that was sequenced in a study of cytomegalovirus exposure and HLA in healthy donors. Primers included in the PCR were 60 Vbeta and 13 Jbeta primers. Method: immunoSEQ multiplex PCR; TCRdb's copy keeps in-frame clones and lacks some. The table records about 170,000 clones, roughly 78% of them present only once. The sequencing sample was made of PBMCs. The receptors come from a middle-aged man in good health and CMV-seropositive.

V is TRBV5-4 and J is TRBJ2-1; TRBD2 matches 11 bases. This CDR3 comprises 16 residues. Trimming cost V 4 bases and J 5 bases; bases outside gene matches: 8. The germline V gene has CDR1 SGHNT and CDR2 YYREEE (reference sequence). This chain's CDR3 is CASSVRLAGINNEQFF. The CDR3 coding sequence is TGTGCCAGCAGCGTCCGACTAGCGGGGATTAACAATGAGCAGTTCTTC.

This chain's CDR3 is CASSISRDRDLGLNTEAFF. DNA for the CDR3: TGTGCCAGCAGCATTTCCCGGGACAGGGATTTGGGTTTGAACACTGAAGCTTTCTTT. The V call is TRBV9, the J call TRBJ1-1, with 9 positions matching TRBD1. This CDR3 is 19 amino acids long. CDR1 SGDLS and CDR2 YYNGEE come from the germline V gene. V trimming: 4 bases; J trimming: 0 bases; junction bases outside the gene matches: 16.

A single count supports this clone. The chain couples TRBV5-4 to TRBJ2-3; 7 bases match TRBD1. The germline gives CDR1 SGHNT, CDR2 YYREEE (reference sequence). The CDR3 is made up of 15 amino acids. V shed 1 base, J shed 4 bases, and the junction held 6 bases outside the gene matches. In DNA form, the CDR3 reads TGTGCCAGCAGCTTGCGGCAGGGGGTGGCAGATACGCAGTATTTT. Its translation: CASSLRQGVADTQYF.

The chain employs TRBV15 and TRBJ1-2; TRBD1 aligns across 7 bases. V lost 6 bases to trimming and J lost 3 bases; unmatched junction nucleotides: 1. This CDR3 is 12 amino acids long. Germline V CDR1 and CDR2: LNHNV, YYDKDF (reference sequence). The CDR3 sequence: CATSTGDYGYTF. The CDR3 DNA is TGTGCCACCAGTACAGGGGACTATGGCTACACCTTC.

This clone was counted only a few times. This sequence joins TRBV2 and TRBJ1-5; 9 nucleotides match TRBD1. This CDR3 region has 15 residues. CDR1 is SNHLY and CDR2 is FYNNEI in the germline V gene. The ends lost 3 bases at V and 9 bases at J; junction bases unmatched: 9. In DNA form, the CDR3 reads TGTGCCAGCAGTGAGGGACAGGGTGCGTCGGGGCCCCAGCATTTT. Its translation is CASSEGQGASGPQHF.